This T cell receptor beta chain came from a study of Tregs in tolerant kidney transplant recipients. General observations from the study: Tregs expanded with activated donor B cells seemed most donor-specific.

Only in-frame clones appear in the TCRdb table, and some are missing; sequencing was by immunoSEQ multiplex PCR. The profile shows some 240,000 clones, 84% of them singletons. A remark on this clone: What it binds is unknown.

Germline CDR1 is ENHRY and CDR2 is SYGVKD. The CDR3 has 13 amino acids. The junction had 6 bases not matched to a gene; V was cut back by 6 bases and J by 7 bases. Sequenced material: CD4+ T cells from blood. The chain carries TRBV10-3 and TRBJ1-5; 7 bases fit TRBD1. The receptor's source is a human donor in good health. The CDR3 protein is CAISTGEGQPQHF. The DNA for the CDR3 is TGTGCCATCAGCACAGGGGAGGGGCAGCCCCAGCATTTT.